This T cell receptor beta chain was observed in a study of T cells in Graves' hyperthyroidism and ophthalmopathy. Amplified TCR beta CDR3 regions derived from RNA transcripts. During a first-round RT-PCR of the TCR CDR3, the HTBI primer set was used. One entry per CDR3 protein, called by TCRdb with MiXCR from the multiplex PCR reads. This table holds some 510,000 distinct CDR3 sequences, around 21% found once. A single count supports this clonotype. Its antigen remains unidentified. The CDR3 runs 15 residues. From germline, CDR1 is MNHEY and CDR2 SVGAGI. V lost 2 bases to trimming and J lost 1 base, with 11 bases between them. Study results and caveats: Patients with ophthalmopathy were separated from those with stable hyperthyroidism by a 13 V-J model.

Patients aged 18 to 65 had newly diagnosed hyperthyroidism lasting under 2 months. Investigators excluded patients with uncontrolled infection, other autoimmune disease, pregnancy or lactation. Diagnoses were established using clinical symptoms, serum thyroxine and TRAb, thyroid ultrasound and orbital computed tomography. This receptor was taken from a man between 18 and 35 years old with Graves' hyperthyroidism. Sequenced input: blood. The chain employs TRBV6-5 and TRBJ1-2; the D is unclear. The CDR3 DNA follows: TGTGCCAGCAGTTACGTCGGCAGAATTAACTATGGCTACACCTTC. This translates into CASSYVGRINYGYTF.